This paragraph covers one T cell receptor beta chain sequence. In the original processing: Estimated nucleated cell counts came from reference gene primer amplification. The data were produced by immunoSEQ multiplex PCR, yet TCRdb's version contains in-frame clones alone and is incomplete. V, J and clone size were drawn from that table, and D and trimming were deduced from the DNA. The sample carries roughly 140,000 clones, around 81% recorded once. This sample was included in a study of blood T cell repertoires in COVID-19. Study-wide context: Specimens from acute and convalescent COVID-19 originated in the United States, Italy and Spain. Sources were T cells, B-cell-depleted T cells, or PBMCs; the material itself was cDNA or gDNA.

V was pared by 2 bases and J by 3 bases, with 13 bases between. The CDR3 totals 16 residues. CDR1 and CDR2 from the germline V gene are SGHTA and FQGNSA. What was sequenced was peripheral blood. This rearrangement joins TRBV7-2 to TRBJ1-4; no clear D. The clonotype was recovered from a woman in her 40s with active or convalescent COVID-19. CDR3 sequence: CASSLMSGRANEKLFF. Written as DNA, the CDR3 is TGTGCCAGCAGCTTAATGAGTGGGCGGGCTAATGAAAAACTGTTTTTT.